This is a list of T cell receptor beta chains from one sample in a study of cytomegalovirus exposure and HLA in healthy donors. Sequencing used immunoSEQ multiplex PCR; TCRdb keeps in-frame clones, though not all of them. The sample has 160,000 or so clones, roughly 80% seen once; the top ten hold around 9.6%. Material for sequencing was PBMCs. The source of these receptors is a man aged 25-45 years in good health and CMV-seropositive. Each CDR3 is given with its conserved first and last residue. The D gene is left open where the match is weak. Only some rows state a clone size, as once, few, many or a class for expanded clones.

. . TRBJ2-2 TRBV7-2 CASSLAPRNTGELFF TGTGCCAGCAGCTTAGCGCCGCGGAACACCGGGGAGCTGTTTTTT
. . TRBJ1-5 TRBV27 CASSLMGGRRNQPQHF TGTGCCAGCAGTTTAATGGGGGGGCGAAGGAATCAGCCCCAGCATTTT
. . TRBJ2-2 TRBV27 CASRGRLNTGELFF TGTGCCAGCAGAGGCAGACTGAACACCGGGGAGCTGTTTTTT
. . TRBJ1-4 TRBV4-3 CASSQDLGLTNEKLFF TGCGCCAGCAGCCAAGATCTGGGCTTGACTAATGAAAAACTGTTTTTT
. . TRBJ2-1 TRBV29-1 CSVESLVGANNEQFF TGCAGCGTTGAGTCCTTGGTTGGGGCAAACAATGAGCAGTTCTTC
. . TRBJ2-1 TRBV4-1 CASSQSSGQFF TGCGCCAGCAGCCAATCCTCGGGGCAGTTCTTC
. TRBD1 TRBJ2-7 TRBV6-5 CASSPGTGFYEQYF TGTGCCAGCAGCCCCGGGACAGGGTTTTACGAGCAGTACTTC
. TRBD2 TRBJ2-7 TRBV11-2 CASSSWTSGRALYEQYF TGTGCCAGCAGCTCCTGGACTAGCGGGAGGGCCCTCTACGAGCAGTACTTC
. . TRBJ2-2 TRBV11-3 CASSFAGESTGELFF TGTGCCAGCAGCTTTGCAGGGGAATCCACCGGGGAGCTGTTTTTT
. . TRBJ1-1 TRBV7-3 CASSLMQDTEAFF TGTGCCAGCAGCTTAATGCAGGACACTGAAGCTTTCTTT
. TRBD1 TRBJ2-2 TRBV7-9 CASSWDRDTGELFF TGTGCCAGCAGCTGGGACAGGGACACCGGGGAGCTGTTTTTT
. . TRBJ2-5 TRBV11-2 CASSPPGLAVKETQYF TGTGCCAGCAGCCCCCCCGGGCTAGCCGTAAAAGAGACCCAGTACTTC
. TRBD2 TRBJ2-1 TRBV11-3 CASSLAGTSGNNEQFF TGTGCCAGCAGCTTAGCCGGGACTAGCGGAAACAATGAGCAGTTCTTC
. TRBD2 TRBJ2-3 TRBV29-1 CSVAGLAGASTDTQYF TGCAGCGTTGCGGGGCTAGCGGGCGCTAGCACAGATACGCAGTATTTT
. TRBD1 TRBJ2-7 TRBV5-1 CASSLGDRDADEQYF TGCGCCAGCAGCTTGGGGGACAGGGACGCGGACGAGCAGTACTTC
. TRBD1 TRBJ2-1 TRBV10-3 CAISEGGQGPYNEQFF TGTGCCATCAGTGAGGGGGGACAGGGACCCTACAATGAGCAGTTCTTC
. TRBD1 TRBJ1-2 TRBV9 CASSRGTENYGYTF TGTGCCAGCAGCAGAGGGACAGAAAACTATGGCTACACCTTC
. . TRBJ1-2 TRBV6-5 CASSRTLTNYGYTF TGTGCCAGCAGTCGGACACTTACTAACTATGGCTACACCTTC
. . TRBJ1-5 TRBV9 CASSNSLDRNQPQHF TGTGCCAGCAGCAACTCGTTGGACAGAAATCAGCCCCAGCATTTT
. TRBD1 TRBJ2-7 TRBV5-1 CASSLVTGSYEQYF TGCGCCAGCAGCCTCGTGACAGGGTCCTACGAGCAGTACTTC
once TRBD1 TRBJ2-7 TRBV5-8 CASSSGTGVFNEQYF TGTGCCAGCAGCTCTGGGACAGGGGTCTTTAACGAGCAGTACTTC
. . TRBJ1-3 TRBV7-6 CASSLDSSTGNTIYF TGTGCCAGCAGCTTGGACAGTTCTACTGGAAACACCATATATTTT
. TRBD2 TRBJ2-7 TRBV6-1 CASRELAGASYEQYF TGTGCCAGCAGAGAGCTAGCGGGGGCCTCCTACGAGCAGTACTTC
once . TRBJ1-2 TRBV11-1 CASSYGSSGYTF TGTGCCAGCAGCTACGGGAGCTCTGGCTACACCTTC
once TRBD1 TRBJ1-3 TRBV9 CASSIPGGPGNTIYF TGTGCCAGCAGCATTCCAGGGGGCCCCGGAAACACCATATATTTT
once TRBD1 TRBJ2-5 TRBV9 CASSAWDRGQETQYF TGTGCCAGCAGCGCGTGGGACAGGGGCCAGGAGACCCAGTACTTC
. TRBD1 TRBJ1-2 TRBV5-5 CASSWPGQPYGYTF TGTGCCAGCAGCTGGCCGGGACAGCCCTATGGCTACACCTTC
. TRBD2 TRBJ2-1 TRBV6-5 CASRSSGSSYNEQFF TGTGCCAGCAGGTCTAGCGGGAGCTCCTACAATGAGCAGTTCTTC
. . TRBJ2-3 TRBV29-1 CSVEGGMGPDTQYF TGCAGCGTTGAAGGGGGTATGGGGCCAGATACGCAGTATTTT
once TRBD2 TRBJ2-2 TRBV2 CASSGGSGWGTGELFF TGTGCCAGCAGCGGGGGGTCAGGTTGGGGCACCGGGGAGCTGTTTTTT
. TRBD2 TRBJ2-5 TRBV7-7 CASSPTGTSVQETQYF TGTGCTAGCAGTCCAACCGGGACTAGCGTACAAGAGACCCAGTACTTC
few TRBD1 TRBJ1-2 TRBV28 CASSPPAWGQGAYGYTF TGTGCCAGCAGTCCCCCGGCCTGGGGACAGGGGGCTTATGGCTACACCTTC
. . TRBJ1-1 TRBV5-1 CASSRSGGMNTEAFF TGCGCCAGCAGCCGGTCGGGAGGGATGAACACTGAAGCTTTCTTT
. TRBD1 TRBJ2-7 TRBV7-9 CASSKRTGGYEQYF TGTGCCAGCAGCAAAAGGACAGGGGGCTACGAGCAGTACTTC
. TRBD2 TRBJ2-5 TRBV5-1 CASRIRSGRKETQYF TGCGCCAGCAGAATTCGGAGCGGGAGAAAAGAGACCCAGTACTTC
. TRBD2 TRBJ2-3 TRBV28 CASSPTERREGDTQYF TGTGCCAGCAGCCCTACTGAGCGGCGGGAGGGGGATACGCAGTATTTT
once TRBD1 TRBJ2-1 TRBV6-6 CASSFGRQGYNEQFF TGTGCCAGCAGTTTCGGTCGACAGGGGTACAATGAGCAGTTCTTC
once TRBD2 TRBJ2-4 TRBV7-9 CASSPSGGGGDIQYF TGTGCCAGCAGCCCTAGCGGTGGGGGAGGGGACATTCAGTACTTC
. . TRBJ2-5 TRBV6-5 CASSYGSAGEETQYF TGTGCCAGCAGTTATGGTTCCGCCGGGGAAGAGACCCAGTACTTC
. TRBD2 TRBJ2-1 TRBV6-1 CASLDLAGTNEQFF TGTGCCAGCCTTGACCTAGCGGGAACCAATGAGCAGTTCTTC
. . TRBJ1-2 TRBV6-5 CASSYLQGNYGYTF TGTGCCAGCAGTTACTTACAGGGTAACTATGGCTACACCTTC
. . TRBJ2-1 TRBV30 CAWSDNTGGGAWNEQFF TGTGCCTGGAGTGACAATACAGGCGGGGGCGCGTGGAATGAGCAGTTCTTC
. . TRBJ2-2 TRBV13 CASSQQDGELFF TGTGCCAGCAGCCAACAGGACGGGGAGCTGTTTTTT
. . TRBJ2-5 TRBV9 CASSVGEAPSLQYF TGTGCCAGCAGCGTAGGTGAGGCCCCCTCCCTCCAGTACTTC
. . TRBJ1-1 TRBV6-5 CATSDGGLTAFF TGTGCCACCAGTGATGGAGGACTGACAGCTTTCTTT
. TRBD1 TRBJ2-7 TRBV5-6 CASTYSGQGSVYEQYF TGTGCCAGCACCTACTCCGGACAGGGAAGCGTCTACGAGCAGTACTTC
. . TRBJ2-7 TRBV25-1 CASSSNGSYEQYF TGTGCCAGCAGTTCGAACGGCTCCTACGAGCAGTACTTC
. . TRBJ1-1 TRBV9 CASSVSELENTEAFF TGTGCCAGCAGCGTATCCGAGCTAGAGAACACTGAAGCTTTCTTT
. . TRBJ2-7 TRBV9 CASSVRDGSYEQYF TGTGCCAGCAGCGTCCGGGACGGGAGCTACGAGCAGTACTTC
. . TRBJ1-2 TRBV28 CASSPRGSLLDYGYTF TGTGCCAGCAGCCCCAGGGGATCTCTTTTAGATTATGGCTACACCTTC
. TRBD1 TRBJ1-5 TRBV19 CASSPWTGEHQPQHF TGTGCCAGTAGTCCATGGACAGGGGAACATCAGCCCCAGCATTTT